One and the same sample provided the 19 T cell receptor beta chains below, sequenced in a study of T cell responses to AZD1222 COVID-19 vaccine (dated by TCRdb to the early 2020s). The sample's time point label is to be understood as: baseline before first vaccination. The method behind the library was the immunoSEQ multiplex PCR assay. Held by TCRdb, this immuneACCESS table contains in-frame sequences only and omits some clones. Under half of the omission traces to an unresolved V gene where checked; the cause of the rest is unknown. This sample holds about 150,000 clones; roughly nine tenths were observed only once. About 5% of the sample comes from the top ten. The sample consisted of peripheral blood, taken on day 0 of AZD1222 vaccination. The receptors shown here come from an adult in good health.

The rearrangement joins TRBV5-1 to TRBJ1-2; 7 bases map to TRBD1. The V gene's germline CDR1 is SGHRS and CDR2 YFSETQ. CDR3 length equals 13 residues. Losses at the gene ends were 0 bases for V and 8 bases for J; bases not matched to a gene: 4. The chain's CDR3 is CASSLAEGAGYTF. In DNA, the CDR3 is TGCGCCAGCAGCTTGGCCGAGGGGGCCGGCTACACCTTC.

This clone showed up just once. This chain's CDR3 is CAWSPGVRQPQHF. CDR3 bases: TGTGCCTGGAGTCCCGGGGTAAGGCAGCCCCAGCATTTT. The chain employs TRBV30 and TRBJ1-5; the D is unclear. Between the trimmed V and J ends, which lost 2 bases and 7 bases, there was a span of 12 bases. There are 13 residues in the CDR3. Germline lookup yields CDR1 GTSNPN and CDR2 SVGIG (reference sequence).

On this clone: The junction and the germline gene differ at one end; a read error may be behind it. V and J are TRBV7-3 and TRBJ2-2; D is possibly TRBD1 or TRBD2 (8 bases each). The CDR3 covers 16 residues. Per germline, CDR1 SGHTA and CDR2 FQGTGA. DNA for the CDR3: TGTGCCAGCAGCCTAACAGGGGGTAGCGGGGCCGGGGAGCTGTTTTTT. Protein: CASSLTGGSGAGELFF.

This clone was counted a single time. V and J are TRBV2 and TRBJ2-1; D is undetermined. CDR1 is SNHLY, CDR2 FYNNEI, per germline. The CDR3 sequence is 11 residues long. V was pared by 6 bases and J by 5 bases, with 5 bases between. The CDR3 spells CASRSDNEQFF. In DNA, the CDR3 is TGTGCCAGCAGAAGCGACAATGAGCAGTTCTTC.

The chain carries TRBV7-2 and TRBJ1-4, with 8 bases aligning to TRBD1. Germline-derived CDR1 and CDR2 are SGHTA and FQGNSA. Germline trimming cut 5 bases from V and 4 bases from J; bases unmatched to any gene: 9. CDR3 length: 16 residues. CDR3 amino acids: CASSPQAGTGNEKLFF. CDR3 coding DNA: TGTGCCAGCAGCCCCCAAGCTGGGACAGGTAATGAAAAACTGTTTTTT. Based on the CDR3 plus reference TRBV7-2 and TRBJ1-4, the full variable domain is GAGVSQSPSNKVTEKGKDVELRCDPISGHTALYWYRQSLGQGLEFLIYFQGNSAPDKSGLPSDRFSAERTGGSVSTLTIQRTQQEDSAVYLCASSPQAGTGNEKLFFGSGTQLSVL.

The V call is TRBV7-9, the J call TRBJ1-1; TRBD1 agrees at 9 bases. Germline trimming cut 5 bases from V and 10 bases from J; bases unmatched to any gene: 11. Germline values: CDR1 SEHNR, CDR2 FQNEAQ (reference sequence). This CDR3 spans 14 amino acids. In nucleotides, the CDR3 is TGTGCCAGCAGCCAGGGACAGGGAAACCCTGGAGCTTTCTTT. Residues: CASSQGQGNPGAFF.

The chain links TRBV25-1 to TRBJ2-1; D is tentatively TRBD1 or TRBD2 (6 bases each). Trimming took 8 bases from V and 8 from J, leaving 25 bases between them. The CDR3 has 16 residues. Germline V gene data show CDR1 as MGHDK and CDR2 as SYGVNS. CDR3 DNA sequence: TGTGCCAGCGGCTTCCTCGGGGGCGGCCCGGACCATGAGCAGTTCTTC. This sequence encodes CASGFLGGGPDHEQFF. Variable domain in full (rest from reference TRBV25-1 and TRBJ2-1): EADIYQTPRYLVIGTGKKITLECSQTMGHDKMYWYQQDPGMELHLIHYSYGVNSTEKGDLSSESTVSRIRTEHFPLTLESARPSHTSQYLCASGFLGGGPDHEQFFGPGTRLTVL.

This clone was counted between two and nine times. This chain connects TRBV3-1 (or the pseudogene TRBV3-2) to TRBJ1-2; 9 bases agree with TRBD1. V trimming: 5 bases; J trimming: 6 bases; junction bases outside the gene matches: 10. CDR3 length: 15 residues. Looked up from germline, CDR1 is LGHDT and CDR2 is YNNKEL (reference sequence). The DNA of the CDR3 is TGTGCCAGCAGCACAAGGACAGGGGACCCTGATGGCTACACCTTC. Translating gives CASSTRTGDPDGYTF.

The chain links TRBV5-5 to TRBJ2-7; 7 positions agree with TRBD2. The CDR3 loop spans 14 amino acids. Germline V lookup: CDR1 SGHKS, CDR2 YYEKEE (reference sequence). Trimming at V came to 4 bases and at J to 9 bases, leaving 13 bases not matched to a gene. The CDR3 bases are TGTGCCAGCAGCGAGGACGGCGGGGGAGGCGGGCAGTACTTC. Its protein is CASSEDGGGGGQYF. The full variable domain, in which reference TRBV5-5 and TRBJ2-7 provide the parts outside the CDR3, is DAGVTQSPTHLIKTRGQQVTLRCSPISGHKSVSWYQQVLGQGPQFIFQYYEKEERGRGNFPDRFSARQFPNYSSELNVNALLLGDSALYLCASSEDGGGGGQYFGPGTRLTVT.

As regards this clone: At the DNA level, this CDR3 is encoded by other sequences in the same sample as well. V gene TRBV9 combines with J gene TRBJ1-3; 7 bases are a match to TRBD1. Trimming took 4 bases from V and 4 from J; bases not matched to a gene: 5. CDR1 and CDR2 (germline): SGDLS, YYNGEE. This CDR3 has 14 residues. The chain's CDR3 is CASSPQGSGNTIYF. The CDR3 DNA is TGTGCCAGCAGCCCACAGGGGTCCGGAAACACCATATATTTT.

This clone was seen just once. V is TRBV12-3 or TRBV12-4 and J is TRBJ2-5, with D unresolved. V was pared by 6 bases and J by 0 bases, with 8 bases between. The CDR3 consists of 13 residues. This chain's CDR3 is CASSFRDQETQYF. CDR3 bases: TGTGCCAGCAGCTTCAGAGACCAAGAGACCCAGTACTTC.

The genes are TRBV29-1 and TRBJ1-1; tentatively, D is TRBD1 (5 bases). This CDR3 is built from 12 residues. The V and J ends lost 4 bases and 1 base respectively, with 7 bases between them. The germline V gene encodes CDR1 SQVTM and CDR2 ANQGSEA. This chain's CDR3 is CSVADRNTEAFF. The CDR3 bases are TGCAGCGTTGCTGACAGGAACACTGAAGCTTTCTTT.

The CDR3: CASSPTDNTEAFF. In DNA form, the CDR3 reads TGTGCCAGCAGTCCGACAGATAACACTGAAGCTTTCTTT. The chain employs TRBV6-5 and TRBJ1-1, with a weak D call TRBD1 (5 bases). This CDR3 region has 13 residues. The germline V gene has CDR1 MNHEY and CDR2 SVGAGI. Deletions cut 5 bases from V and 2 bases from J, with 9 bases between.

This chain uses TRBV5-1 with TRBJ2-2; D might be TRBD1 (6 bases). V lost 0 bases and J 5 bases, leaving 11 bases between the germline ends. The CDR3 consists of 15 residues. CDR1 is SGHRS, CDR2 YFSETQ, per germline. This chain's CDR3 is CASSLEPGATGELFF. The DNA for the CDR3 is TGCGCCAGCAGCTTGGAGCCAGGGGCGACCGGGGAGCTGTTTTTT.

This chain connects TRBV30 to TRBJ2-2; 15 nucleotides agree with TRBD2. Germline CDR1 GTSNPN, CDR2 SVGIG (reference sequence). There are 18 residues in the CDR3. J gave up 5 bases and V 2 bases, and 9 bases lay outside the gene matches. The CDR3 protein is CAWSRVRTSGRGTGELFF. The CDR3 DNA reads TGTGCCTGGAGTAGAGTACGGACTAGCGGGAGGGGGACCGGGGAGCTGTTTTTT.

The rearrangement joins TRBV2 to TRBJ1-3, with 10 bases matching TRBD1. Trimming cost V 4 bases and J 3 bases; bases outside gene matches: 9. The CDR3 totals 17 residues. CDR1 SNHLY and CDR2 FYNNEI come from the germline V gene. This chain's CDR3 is CASSARQTGGGGNTIYF. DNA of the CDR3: TGTGCCAGCAGTGCGAGACAGACAGGGGGCGGTGGAAACACCATATATTTT.

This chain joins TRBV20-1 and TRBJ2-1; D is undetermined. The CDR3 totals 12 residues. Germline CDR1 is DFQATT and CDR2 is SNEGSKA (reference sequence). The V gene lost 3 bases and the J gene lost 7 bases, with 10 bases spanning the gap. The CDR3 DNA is TGCAGTGCTAGTAGAGGCAGTAATGAGCAGTTCTTC. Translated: CSASRGSNEQFF.

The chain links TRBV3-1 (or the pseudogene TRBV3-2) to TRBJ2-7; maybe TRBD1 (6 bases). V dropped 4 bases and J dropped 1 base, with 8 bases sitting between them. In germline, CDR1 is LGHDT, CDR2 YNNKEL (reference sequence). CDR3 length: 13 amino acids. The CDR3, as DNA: TGTGCCAGCAGCCGACAGGTTTCCTACGAGCAGTACTTC. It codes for CASSRQVSYEQYF.

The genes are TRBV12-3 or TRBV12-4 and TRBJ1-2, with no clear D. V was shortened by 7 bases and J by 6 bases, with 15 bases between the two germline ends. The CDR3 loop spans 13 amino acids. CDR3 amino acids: CASTPRGLDGYTF. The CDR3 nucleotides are TGTGCCAGCACCCCTCGGGGATTAGATGGCTACACCTTC.